This is a list of T cell receptor beta chains from one sample in a study. TCRdb analysed the 5' RACE reads with MiXCR anew, one entry per CDR3 protein. The sample yields tens of thousands of distinct CDR3 sequences, roughly 28% seen once. Sequences were obtained from tumor-infiltrating memory CD4+ T cells sorted from the breast tumor. These receptors originate from a female donor with breast cancer. Each CDR3 is given with its conserved first and last residue. Each record gives: clone size, D gene, V gene, J gene, CDR3 DNA, CDR3 protein. D genes are given only for firm matches. Some rows have no size entry. The others give once, few or many, or a class for an expanded clone.

NA,NA,TRBV7-2,TRBJ2-1,TGTGCCAGCAGCCGGAGCAATAAGCAGTTCTTC,CASSRSNKQFF
NA,NA,TRBV29-1,TRBJ1-2,TGCCTGGGGCAGGGGACGGAAAATGGCTACACCTTC,CLGQGTENGYTF
NA,NA,TRBV15,TRBJ2-3,TGTGCCACCAGCAGAGGCGACACAGCTGATACGCAGTGTTTT,CATSRGDTADTQCF
few,NA,TRBV6-6,TRBJ1-1,TGTGCCAGCAGTTACACGGGGACGGACGATGAAGCTTTCTTT,CASSYTGTDDEAFF
NA,NA,TRBV5-6,TRBJ1-6,TGTGCCAGCAGCTCCATACCCGCGCTCCATTCACCCCTCCACTTT,CASSSIPALHSPLHF
NA,NA,TRBV18,TRBJ2-3,TGTGCCAGCTCACGCCAGACTAGTTACGGCACAGATACGCAGTATTTT,CASSRQTSYGTDTQYF
NA,TRBD2,TRBV7-9,TRBJ2-3,TGTGCCAGCAGCAGGGGACTAGCGGGACTTTGGGATACGCAGTATTTT,CASSRGLAGLWDTQYF
NA,TRBD1,TRBV7-9,TRBJ1-2,TGTGCCAGCAGCGCTGGGGACAGGGGCTACACCTTC,CASSAGDRGYTF
NA,TRBD1,TRBV23-1,TRBJ2-3,TGCGCCAGCAGTCAGCCACCTCCCGGGACAGCAGACACAGATACGCAGTATTTT,CASSQPPPGTADTDTQYF
few,NA,TRBV29-1,TRBJ2-1,TGCAGCGTCGCGCCTCAGAACAATGAGCAGTTCTTC,CSVAPQNNEQFF
NA,NA,TRBV7-3,TRBJ2-3,TGTGCCAGCAGCTCATACGTTTCGGATACGCAGTATTTT,CASSSYVSDTQYF
NA,NA,TRBV7-9,TRBJ1-5,TGTGCCAGCAGCTTGGGAGAACGCCAGCATTTT,CASSLGERQHF
NA,NA,TRBV12-3/TRBV12-4,TRBJ1-1,TGTGCCAGCAGCCCACAGGGCCTTCCATTCGAAGCTTTCTTT,CASSPQGLPFEAFF
NA,NA,TRBV11-2,TRBJ2-7,TGTGCCAGCAGCCGGGGCGTCCGGGGGTGGGGTTACGAGCAGTACTTC,CASSRGVRGWGYEQYF
few,NA,TRBV14,TRBJ1-2,TGTGCCAGCAGCCAAGGACTCTTC,CASSQGLF
NA,NA,TRBV5-4,TRBJ2-3,TGTGCCAGCAGTTTGGGGGGACCCGCTAGCACAGATACGCAGTATTTT,CASSLGGPASTDTQYF
NA,TRBD2,TRBV11-1,TRBJ2-1,TGTGCCAGCAGCCCTCGGACTAGCGGTGAGCAGTTCTTC,CASSPRTSGEQFF
NA,TRBD1,TRBV7-2,TRBJ1-2,TGTGCCAGCAGCTTAAGGACAGGGTCTGGCTACACCTTC,CASSLRTGSGYTF
NA,NA,TRBV18,TRBJ1-1,TGTGCCAGCTCACCATCCGGGACCGTACTTTTAAAAGCTTTCTTT,CASSPSGTVLLKAFF
few,TRBD1,TRBV24-1,TRBJ2-2,TGTGCCACCAGTGATGCGGACAGGTACACCGGGGAGCTGTTTTTT,CATSDADRYTGELFF
NA,NA,TRBV9,TRBJ1-1,TGTGCCAGCAGCCCCCAAGTAGGGAGAGGGTACACTGAAGCTTTCTTT,CASSPQVGRGYTEAFF
NA,NA,TRBV4-1,TRBJ1-2,TGCGCCAGCAACAATCGGGGGGGTTATGGCTACACCTTC,CASNNRGGYGYTF
many,TRBD1,TRBV6-1,TRBJ1-6,TGTGCCAGCAGGATAATGGGACAGGACCGTTTCCCCCTCCACTTT,CASRIMGQDRFPLHF
few,NA,TRBV5-1,TRBJ1-2,TGCGCCAGCGGGGTGGTCGAGAAAGGCGGCTACACCTTC,CASGVVEKGGYTF
once,NA,TRBV4-1,TRBJ1-1,TGCGCCAGCAGCCAAGGTTCAGGGAGGTCCCTGAACACTGAAGCTTTCTTT,CASSQGSGRSLNTEAFF
many,TRBD2,TRBV25-1,TRBJ2-1,TGTGCCAGCAGTTCCTCCGGGACTAGCGGGAGGGAAGGGCAGTTCTTC,CASSSSGTSGREGQFF
once,NA,TRBV6-2/TRBV6-3,TRBJ1-5,TGTGCCTGCGGGGAACGATCATTTTTGAGTAATCAGCCCCAGCATTTT,CACGERSFLSNQPQHF
few,NA,TRBV7-2,TRBJ1-5,TGTGCCAGCAGCTTAGTTCACTATCAGCCCCAGCATTTT,CASSLVHYQPQHF
NA,NA,TRBV7-2,TRBJ2-5,TGTGCCAGCAGCCTACAGAGACAAGAGACCCAGTACTTC,CASSLQRQETQYF
NA,NA,TRBV12-3/TRBV12-4,TRBJ2-1,TGTGCCAGCAGTTGGGGGCCTAGGAGCCAGCAGTTCTTC,CASSWGPRSQQFF
few,TRBD2,TRBV7-8,TRBJ2-5,TGTGCCAGCAGCTCCTGGAGGGCGGGAGGCAGGGAGACCCAGTACTTC,CASSSWRAGGRETQYF
NA,TRBD2,TRBV20-1,TRBJ2-1,TGCAGTGCCCCGAAGGGGGGAAAAGCGGGAGACTCCTACAATGAGCAGTTCTTC,CSAPKGGKAGDSYNEQFF
few,NA,TRBV18,TRBJ2-5,TGTGCCAGCTCACCCTTCGGGGCTGGGGGAGAGACCCAGTACTTC,CASSPFGAGGETQYF
NA,NA,TRBV6-6,TRBJ1-1,TGTGCCAGCAGTGCTCGGACTGAAGCTTTCTTT,CASSARTEAFF
NA,NA,TRBV29-1,TRBJ2-6,TGCAGCGCTAGGAGCACTGGGGCCAACGTCCTGACTTTC,CSARSTGANVLTF
NA,NA,TRBV28,TRBJ1-1,TGTGCCAGCAGTTTTTTGGGTAGCCCTGAAGCTTTCTTT,CASSFLGSPEAFF
NA,NA,TRBV28,TRBJ1-1,TGTGCCAGCAGTGGGAGTTTTAGAGAAGCTTTCTTT,CASSGSFREAFF
NA,TRBD1,TRBV20-1,TRBJ1-1,TGCAGTGCTGCCCCACAGGGGGGGACTGAAGCTTTCTTT,CSAAPQGGTEAFF
few,NA,TRBV5-1,TRBJ2-5,TGCGCCAGCAGCCGAACAGAGTTGGGGAACCAAGAGACCCAGTACTTC,CASSRTELGNQETQYF
NA,NA,TRBV29-1,TRBJ1-2,TGCAGCGCCCAAAGTACGGAGTATGGCTACACCTTC,CSAQSTEYGYTF
NA,NA,TRBV20-1,TRBJ1-6,TGCAGTGCGAGCCCCGGGGGATGGTCACCCCTCCACTTT,CSASPGGWSPLHF
NA,NA,TRBV18,TRBJ1-1,TGTGCCAGCTCACCAGGGGGACGGTCGAACACTGAAGCTTTCTTT,CASSPGGRSNTEAFF
NA,NA,TRBV2,TRBJ2-7,TGTGCCTGCACCAGGGGCCCCGAGCAGTACTTC,CACTRGPEQYF
few,TRBD1,TRBV7-8,TRBJ1-1,TGTGCCAGCAGCCCCCTCCAGGGGGTTATACTGAACACTGAAGCTTTCTTT,CASSPLQGVILNTEAFF
many,NA,TRBV12-3/TRBV12-4,TRBJ2-1,TGTGCCAGCAGCTTACTAGGGGAGCAGTTCTTC,CASSLLGEQFF
few,TRBD2,TRBV5-1,TRBJ2-3,TGCGCCAGCAGTGCGGTGGGAGCGGGAGTCAGAACAGATACGCAGTATTTT,CASSAVGAGVRTDTQYF
few,TRBD1,TRBV7-3,TRBJ2-5,TGTGCCAGCAGCTCCCTCAGGGGGGAGACCCAGTACTTC,CASSSLRGETQYF
few,TRBD1,TRBV11-3,TRBJ2-7,TGTGCTAGCAGCTTAGAGAGGGGGCCGGGGTCCTACGAGCAGTACTTC,CASSLERGPGSYEQYF
medium-sized,NA,TRBV7-9,TRBJ2-6,TGTGCCAGCGACGAGGGGGCTGGGGCCAACGTCCTGACTTTC,CASDEGAGANVLTF
few,NA,TRBV5-6,TRBJ1-4,TGTGCCAGCAGCGGGACCGGGGGAGGCACTGAAAAACTGTTTTTT,CASSGTGGGTEKLFF
few,TRBD2,TRBV5-1,TRBJ2-1,TGCGCCAGCAGCTCGGGACTAGCGGGATCAGCTGAGCAGTTCTTC,CASSSGLAGSAEQFF
NA,NA,TRBV29-1,TRBJ1-1,TGCAGCGCCCCACAGGACAGCAAGAACACTGAAGCTTTCTTT,CSAPQDSKNTEAFF
NA,NA,TRBV5-6,TRBJ2-7,TGTGCCAGCAGCGCTCAGGGGAGGTCCTACGAGCAGTACTTC,CASSAQGRSYEQYF